The 9 T cell receptor beta chains below all came from one sample that was sequenced in a study of T-cell memory formation after mild COVID-19 (TCRdb year 2021). The library was prepared using 5' RACE. Sequencing was performed on an Illumina NovaSeq 6000. The raw public reads went through TCRdb reprocessing: fastp at Q25, MiXCR clone calling, in-frame beta chains kept. Every distinct CDR3 protein forms one entry, paired with its most common genes and DNA. The sample includes 110,000 or so distinct CDR3 sequences, with 20% to 25% observed a single time. The leading ten clones occupy roughly 40% of the sample. The source material was PBMCs or a T cell subset sorted from them (not recorded which). The receptors here all came from a man between 18 and 29 years old who had mild COVID-19 (a few samples of this study predate the infection). The sample titles of this study are shuffled in the database, so cell type and time point are left out; the donor was told from shared clones.

This clonotype was seen only a few times. This rearrangement joins TRBV7-3 to TRBJ2-5; D remains unclear. Germline V CDR1 and CDR2: SGHTA, FQGTGA. CDR3 length equals 10 residues. V was shortened by 6 bases and J by 6 bases, with 5 bases between the two germline ends. CDR3 protein: CASRGKTQYF. In DNA, the CDR3 is TGTGCCAGCAGGGGGAAGACCCAGTACTTC.

This clonotype was seen a few times. This chain connects TRBV4-1 to TRBJ2-3; D unresolved. Trimming stripped 3 bases from V and 2 bases from J, with 9 bases between. The CDR3 is 14 amino acids. Germline lookup yields CDR1 MGHRA and CDR2 YSYEKL. The CDR3, as DNA: TGCGCCAGCAGCCATAGAACCGCCACAGATACGCAGTATTTT. Its protein product is CASSHRTATDTQYF.

The chain uses TRBV7-2 and TRBJ2-5, with D uncertain. This CDR3 region has 15 residues. Germline V lookup: CDR1 SGHTA, CDR2 FQGNSA. Trimming stripped 5 bases from V and 5 bases from J, with 18 bases between. This CDR3 reads CASSPPWVGWETQYF. CDR3 in DNA: TGTGCCAGCAGCCCCCCATGGGTGGGCTGGGAGACCCAGTACTTC.

The V and J genes are TRBV3-1 and TRBJ2-2; D remains unclear. With 7 bases removed from V and 4 bases from J, the gap between germline ends came to 25 bases. The CDR3 is 18 amino acids. CDR1 LGHDT and CDR2 YNNKEL come from the germline V gene (reference sequence). CDR3 in DNA: TGTGCCAGCAAGGCCGTCAGACGAAAAAGCGAAGGCACCGGGGAGCTGTTTTTT. Its translation is CASKAVRRKSEGTGELFF.

The V gene is TRBV5-5, the J gene TRBJ2-1; D is undetermined. Germline CDR1 and CDR2: SGHKS and YYEKEE (reference sequence). This CDR3 has 15 amino acids. V was pared by 1 base and J by 4 bases, with 12 bases between. The DNA of the CDR3 is TGTGCCAGCAGCTTGTTTCCCGCGCAATACAATGAGCAGTTCTTC. Its translation is CASSLFPAQYNEQFF.

The chain has TRBV7-9 and TRBJ2-7, with no clear D. This CDR3 has 12 residues. Deletions cut 4 bases from V and 3 bases from J, with 7 bases between. The germline gives CDR1 SEHNR, CDR2 FQNEAQ (reference sequence). The CDR3 sequence is CASSSSNYEQYF. In DNA form, the CDR3 reads TGTGCCAGCAGCTCCAGCAACTACGAGCAGTACTTC.

This rearrangement joins TRBV6-1 to TRBJ1-5; TRBD1 aligns across 7 bases. This CDR3 is 13 amino acids long. Germline V gives CDR1 MNHNS, CDR2 SASEGT. J was trimmed by 6 bases and V by 6 bases; bases with no gene match: 5. For the CDR3, the DNA is TGTGCCAGCAGGGGGGACAGCGGTCAGCCCCAGCATTTT. This sequence encodes CASRGDSGQPQHF.

CDR3 amino acids: CASSHALAGGTSTDTQYF. The CDR3 DNA is TGTGCCAGCAGCCACGCGCTAGCGGGGGGAACTAGCACAGATACGCAGTATTTT. The V gene is TRBV11-2, the J gene TRBJ2-3; TRBD2 matches 11 bases. The J segment lost 0 bases and the V segment lost 5 bases, leaving 10 bases of the junction unmatched. Germline V gene data show CDR1 as SGHAT and CDR2 as FQNNGV. The CDR3 length is 18 residues.

The CDR3 protein is CATSSRDQETQYF. CDR3 coding DNA: TGTGCCACCAGCAGCAGGGACCAAGAGACCCAGTACTTC. The chain carries TRBV15 and TRBJ2-5, with a tentative D call TRBD1 (5 bases). This CDR3 spans 13 amino acids. CDR1 and CDR2 (germline): LNHNV, YYDKDF (reference sequence). The V and J ends lost 3 bases and 0 bases respectively, with 5 bases between them.